Given below is one T cell receptor beta chain in context. Its antigen is currently not known. Qualities for individual bases were not recorded, and no much larger clone is one base off. The immunoSEQ Assay was used to sequence TCRbeta CDR3 regions. After extraction, genomic DNA underwent amplification by bias-controlled multiplex PCR, followed by high-throughput sequencing. Turning to the authors' computational methods: To quantify the absolute abundance of every unique TCRbeta CDR3 region, sequences were collapsed and filtered. Usable DNA was measured by amplifying reference genes present in all nucleated cells, and TCRbeta template counts were normalized to that usable DNA to estimate T cell fraction. Repertoire TCRs were annotated as SARS-CoV-2-specific by exact matching of V gene, CDR3 amino acid sequence and J gene to a known reactive TCR set. The reference SARS-CoV-2 TCR set was derived from MIRA and filtered for enrichment in COVID-19-positive ImmuneCODE repertoires, a step that removed public or cross-reactive TCRs. Using the MIRA antigens, annotated TCRs were further analysed by specific ORF or by position within an ORF. Breadth was defined as annotated unique rearrangements over total unique productive rearrangements; depth was the summed frequency of those rearrangements. Two-sided Wilcoxon rank-sum tests were used to compare TCR breadth between groups. TCRdb re-hosts the immuneACCESS table, in-frame sequences only. Its copies lack some clones; in the studies checked, an unresolved V gene accounts for under half of them, and the cause for the rest is not known. V and J calls and clone size follow that table, whereas D and trimming were derived from the DNA. The sample table contains 300,000 to 350,000 clones; only one count was recorded for around four fifths of them. Clones ranked in the top ten supply approximately 2.2% of the sample.

This sample was included in a study of Ad26.COV2.S vaccination and SARS-CoV-2 variants (TCRdb year 2021). Regarding the research as a whole: Vaccine-arm donors were drawn from COV1001, a multicentre, randomized, double-blind, placebo-controlled phase I-IIa trial of Ad26.COV2.S in healthy adults. The specificity and breadth of SARS-CoV-2-reactive T cell receptors after Ad26.COV2.S vaccination were assessed by TCRbeta repertoire sequencing. The TCR-sequenced set comprised approximately 32 samples: approximately 19 Ad26.COV2.S vaccine recipients, 5 placebo recipients and 8 SARS-CoV-2 convalescent individuals. Ad26.COV2.S was given intramuscularly at 5x10^10 or 1x10^11 viral particles, as a single shot or as two shots 56 days apart. Trial participants were randomized into five groups of five: low-dose or high-dose Ad26.COV2.S given once or twice, or placebo on both occasions. Blinding of investigators to trial group allocation was maintained during experiments and outcome assessment. Results the study describes overall, beyond this receptor: Substantial breadth of spike-specific CD8+ and CD4+ T cell responses was reported after vaccination. Ad26.COV2.S recipients had higher spike-specific TCR breadth than placebo recipients (P = 0.0014). The study was not powered for comparison of responses between vaccine doses or regimens. Vaccine and placebo recipients had comparable non-spike TCR breadth, which fits with the vaccine containing only spike. The authors noted that total T cell responses may have been underestimated by the TCR breadth and depth analyses.

The germline V gene specifies SGHDT as CDR1 and YYEEEE as CDR2. From the cysteine through the phenylalanine, the CDR3 covers 14 amino acids. The entry retains the CDR3 DNA only, 42 bases that are in frame from base 1. At the junction V is shortened by 4 bases and J by 9 bases, with 20 bases in between. The sample's treatment or condition label, decoded: about 20 received Ad26.COV2.S at low or high dose, single or two shots; roughly five received placebo; per-sample allocation not given. For vaccine and placebo recipients, the sequenced repertoires came from samples collected on day 63 after the first injection. In Cohort 1b, roughly 25 adults aged 18-55 years were enrolled at a single site in Boston, USA, between 29 July and 7 August 2020. Ad26.COV2.S was a replication-incompetent adenovirus type 26 vector expressing a prefusion-stabilized SARS-CoV-2 spike protein from the original Wuhan strain.

This clonotype was sampled from a person aged 18-65 years who received the Ad26.COV2.S COVID-19 vaccine or a placebo. The chain couples TRBV5-6 to TRBJ2-7; the D gene is perhaps TRBD2, on 6 matching bases. The sample consisted of peripheral blood, taken in a trial of Ad26.COV2.S vaccine versus placebo. The DNA sequence follows: TGTGCCAGCAGCGGATGGAGTCGGGGGTCTGGGCAGTACTTC. This sequence encodes CASSGWSRGSGQYF.